These 27 T cell receptor beta chains originate from one sample sequenced in a study of control samples from healthy donors and cancer patients. Generated by immunoSEQ multiplex PCR, the TCRdb table keeps only in-frame clones and is missing some. The sample gives over 80,000 clones, around four fifths of which show up once; approximately 20% is in the top ten. Sequencing was carried out using blood. The receptors were gathered from a man aged 25 to 40 in good health.

The genes are TRBV7-3 and TRBJ2-7; tentative D call: TRBD2 (5 bases). V was shortened by 5 bases and J by 0 bases, with 11 bases between the two germline ends. The CDR3 length is 14 residues. The V gene's germline CDR1 is SGHTA and CDR2 FQGTGA. Written as DNA, the CDR3 is TGTGCCAGCAGCCCGCGGGCAGGCTCCTACGAGCAGTACTTC. Translating gives CASSPRAGSYEQYF.

The chain uses TRBV2 and TRBJ1-2; TRBD1 matches at 7 bases. The CDR3 consists of 14 residues. Per the germline V gene, CDR1 is SNHLY and CDR2 is FYNNEI. V was clipped by 8 bases and J by 5 bases; unmatched bases: 11. CDR3 sequence: CASSEGGTVYGYTF. The CDR3, as DNA: TGTGCCAGCTCCGAGGGCGGGACAGTTTATGGCTACACCTTC. Drawing the rest from reference TRBV2 and TRBJ1-2, the complete variable domain is EPEVTQTPSHQVTQMGQEVILRCVPISNHLYFYWYRQILGQKVEFLVSFYNNEISEKSEIFDDQFSVERPDGSNFTLKIRSTKLEDSAMYFCASSEGGTVYGYTFGSGTRLTVV.

The genes are TRBV25-1 and TRBJ1-4, with 7 bases fitting TRBD1. Trimming removed 7 bases from V and 0 bases from J; junction bases left unmatched: 5. The length of the CDR3 is 15 residues. The germline V gene has CDR1 MGHDK and CDR2 SYGVNS. The CDR3 DNA is TGTGCCAGCACTTGGGACAGCGCAACTAATGAAAAACTGTTTTTT. Translated, it gives CASTWDSATNEKLFF.

The chain employs TRBV30 and TRBJ1-3, with D hard to call. V was cut by 2 bases and J by 0 bases, with 11 bases left in between. CDR1 GTSNPN and CDR2 SVGIG come from the germline V gene (reference sequence). The CDR3 totals 15 residues. In nucleotides, the CDR3 is TGTGCCTGGAGTAGGTTGCGGAGCTCTGGAAACACCATATATTTT. Its translation is CAWSRLRSSGNTIYF. Full variable domain (remainder filled in from reference TRBV30 and TRBJ1-3): SQTIHQWPATLVQPVGSPLSLECTVEGTSNPNLYWYRQAAGRGLQLLFYSVGIGQISSEVPQNLSASRPQDRQFILSSKKLLLSDSGFYLCAWSRLRSSGNTIYFGEGSWLTVV.

This clone was seen just once. This chain uses TRBV2 with TRBJ1-1; D not resolved. The length of the CDR3 is 14 residues. Looked up from germline, CDR1 is SNHLY and CDR2 is FYNNEI. Trimming cost V 6 bases and J 0 bases, with 11 bases left between them. The CDR3 DNA follows: TGTGCCAGCAGCACCGGAGGAATGAACACTGAAGCTTTCTTT. This sequence encodes CASSTGGMNTEAFF.

The chain joins TRBV4-1 to TRBJ1-3; D unresolved. Trimming cost V 0 bases and J 7 bases, with 16 bases left between them. The V gene's germline CDR1 is MGHRA and CDR2 YSYEKL. The CDR3 contains 16 residues. The CDR3 region is CASSQERTLMRNTIYF. CDR3 nucleotide sequence: TGCGCCAGCAGCCAAGAACGCACCCTAATGAGGAACACCATATATTTT.

The chain carries TRBV5-4 and TRBJ2-1; 7 bases agree with TRBD2. CDR1 is SGHNT, CDR2 YYREEE, per germline (reference sequence). V lost 4 bases and J lost 7; bases outside the gene matches: 8. The CDR3 has 14 residues. CDR3 DNA sequence: TGTGCCAGCAGCCGGGAGGTAGCCGTGAATGAGCAGTTCTTC. The encoded protein is CASSREVAVNEQFF.

CDR3 coding DNA: TGTGCCTGGAGTCAACGACAGGGGTTAAATTCACCCCTCCACTTT. Translated: CAWSQRQGLNSPLHF. J is TRBJ1-6 and V is TRBV30, with 8 bases identical to TRBD1. The CDR3 loop spans 15 amino acids. Germline lookup yields CDR1 GTSNPN and CDR2 SVGIG (reference sequence). Trimming cost V 2 bases and J 7 bases; bases outside gene matches: 7.

This chain links TRBV16 with TRBJ2-7, with D hard to call. This CDR3 has 15 residues. The V and J ends lost 0 bases and 2 bases respectively, with 11 bases between them. Germline assignment: CDR1 KGHSY and CDR2 FQNENV. CDR3 DNA sequence: TGTGCCAGCAGCCAATCTGCTGGAACTCCCTACGAGCAGTACTTC. Protein: CASSQSAGTPYEQYF.

The CDR3 reads CASSYPPDGFYEQYF. CDR3 in DNA: TGTGCCAGCAGTTACCCACCGGACGGGTTCTACGAGCAGTACTTC. The V call is TRBV2, the J call TRBJ2-7; no definite D call. CDR1 and CDR2 from the germline V gene are SNHLY and FYNNEI. Deletions cut 5 bases from V and 3 bases from J, with 17 bases between. The CDR3 is 15 residues long.

This chain uses TRBV5-1 with TRBJ2-7, with D maybe TRBD1 (6 bases). The CDR3 totals 13 residues. Trimming took 4 bases from V and 2 from J, leaving 10 bases between them. Germline loops: CDR1 SGHRS, CDR2 YFSETQ. The CDR3 DNA is TGCGCCAGCAGCGGCCGGGACACCTACGAGCAGTACTTC. Residues: CASSGRDTYEQYF.

V and J are TRBV5-1 and TRBJ1-1; D is uncertain. Germline loops: CDR1 SGHRS, CDR2 YFSETQ. With 0 bases removed from V and 1 base from J, the gap between germline ends came to 7 bases. CDR3 length: 14 residues. The CDR3 reads CASSLDGRNTEAFF. CDR3 DNA sequence: TGCGCCAGCAGCTTGGATGGGCGGAACACTGAAGCTTTCTTT.

The chain has TRBV6-1 and TRBJ2-5, with 11 bases lining up with TRBD2. This CDR3 has 16 residues. Germline loops: CDR1 MNHNS, CDR2 SASEGT. J gave up 6 bases and V 4 bases, and 10 bases lay outside the gene matches. The CDR3 nucleotides are TGTGCCAGCAGTGTCGATATAGCGGGGGGGCCAAAGACCCAGTACTTC. This gives the protein CASSVDIAGGPKTQYF.

The chain links TRBV7-9 to TRBJ2-3, with D maybe TRBD2 (7 bases). Germline V gene sequence: CDR1 SEHNR, CDR2 FQNEAQ (reference sequence). The length of the CDR3 is 16 residues. V lost 2 bases, J lost 1 base, and 13 bases lay in between. The CDR3 DNA reads TGTGCCAGCAGCTTATGGGGGGGCCAGGGCACAGATACGCAGTATTTT. It is translated as CASSLWGGQGTDTQYF.

The CDR3 bases are TGTGCCAGCAGTGACTCGATAGGGGGCGAGATCAATCAGCCCCAGCATTTT. It encodes CASSDSIGGEINQPQHF. V gene TRBV6-4 combines with J gene TRBJ1-5, with 7 nucleotides matching TRBD1. The CDR3 is made up of 17 amino acids. With V trimmed by 0 bases and J by 3 bases, 8 bases remained unmatched. From germline, CDR1 is MRHNA and CDR2 SNTAGT.

The chain uses TRBV7-6 and TRBJ1-1, with 12 nucleotides matching TRBD1. This CDR3 comprises 19 residues. V lost 2 bases to trimming and J lost 2 bases; unmatched junction nucleotides: 12. Germline-derived CDR1 and CDR2 are SGHVS and FNYEAQ. CDR3 region: CASSLRVGQGAMGNTEAFF. CDR3 bases: TGTGCCAGCAGCTTAAGGGTGGGACAGGGGGCAATGGGAAACACTGAAGCTTTCTTT.

V and J are TRBV27 and TRBJ2-2; D not certain. The CDR3 has 16 residues. In germline, CDR1 is MNHEY, CDR2 SMNVEV (reference sequence). V lost 1 base to trimming and J lost 4 bases, with 13 bases between them. CDR3 coding DNA: TGTGCCAGCAGTTTATTGTACGGGCGCCCCACCGGGGAGCTGTTTTTT. The encoded protein is CASSLLYGRPTGELFF.

The chain employs TRBV7-9 and TRBJ2-3; no definite D call. Trimming took off 4 bases at V and 3 bases at J, with 11 bases between the two ends. The CDR3 extends over 14 amino acids. Germline CDR1 reads SEHNR; CDR2 reads FQNEAQ (reference sequence). The CDR3 protein is CASSSSTPTDTQYF. CDR3 sequence (DNA): TGTGCCAGCAGCTCATCGACGCCTACAGATACGCAGTATTTT.

The rearrangement uses TRBV2 and TRBJ2-3; 7 bases are a match to TRBD1. This CDR3 has 15 amino acids. Germline CDR1 reads SNHLY; CDR2 reads FYNNEI. Trimming at V came to 6 bases and at J to 2 bases, leaving 8 bases not matched to a gene. The CDR3 loop reads CASRSQGVDTDTQYF. CDR3 DNA sequence: TGTGCCAGCAGAAGCCAGGGGGTGGACACAGATACGCAGTATTTT.

The chain joins TRBV24-1 to TRBJ2-1, with D possibly TRBD1 on 5 matching bases. Between the trimmed V and J ends, which lost 3 bases and 9 bases, there was a span of 20 bases. Germline assignment: CDR1 KGHDR and CDR2 SFDVKD. The CDR3 has 16 residues. The CDR3 sequence is CATSDPGHFAGGEQFF. In DNA form, the CDR3 reads TGTGCCACCAGTGATCCTGGACACTTCGCAGGCGGTGAGCAGTTCTTC.

The J gene is TRBJ2-7, the V gene TRBV30, with unresolved D. The CDR3 spans 14 residues. V lost 1 base to trimming and J lost 2 bases, with 12 bases between them. Germline CDR1 reads GTSNPN; CDR2 reads SVGIG (reference sequence). CDR3 nucleotides: TGTGCCTGGAGTGGGATGGTCACAGCCTACGAGCAGTACTTC. As protein: CAWSGMVTAYEQYF.

The chain couples TRBV10-3 to TRBJ2-3; either TRBD1 or TRBD2 may fit D (5 bases each). CDR3 length: 14 amino acids. V was pared by 7 bases and J by 2 bases, with 13 bases between. The germline V gene has CDR1 ENHRY and CDR2 SYGVKD. CDR3 coding DNA: TGTGCCATCAAGGCCACCGGGGCCACAGATACGCAGTATTTT. Translation gives CAIKATGATDTQYF.

The chain links TRBV4-2 to TRBJ1-3; a weak D match, TRBD1 (6 bases). The CDR3 consists of 17 residues. The V end was cut by 4 bases, the J end by 1 base, with 17 bases between. The germline V gene has CDR1 LGHNA and CDR2 YNFKEQ. Here the CDR3 reads CASSLIPGQSSGNTIYF. CDR3 sequence (DNA): TGTGCCAGCAGCCTTATTCCCGGACAGAGTTCTGGAAACACCATATATTTT.

V gene TRBV28 combines with J gene TRBJ2-2, with a tentative D call TRBD2 (7 bases). The CDR3 runs 20 residues. V lost 2 bases, J lost 0 bases, and 22 bases lay in between. Germline V gene sequence: CDR1 MDHEN, CDR2 SYDVKM. For the CDR3, the DNA is TGTGCCAGCAGTTTAGGGAGGGAGGGGGAGATCGACTCGAACACCGGGGAGCTGTTTTTT. This translates into CASSLGREGEIDSNTGELFF. Supplemented by reference TRBV28 and TRBJ2-2, the full variable domain reads DVKVTQSSRYLVKRTGEKVFLECVQDMDHENMFWYRQDPGLGLRLIYFSYDVKMKEKGDIPEGYSVSREKKERFSLILESASTNQTSMYLCASSLGREGEIDSNTGELFFGEGSRLTVL.

The chain is built from TRBV5-6 and TRBJ2-3, with 8 bases lining up with TRBD1. Trimming at V came to 6 bases and at J to 0 bases, leaving 6 bases not matched to a gene. The CDR3 is made up of 15 amino acids. Germline lookup yields CDR1 SGHDT and CDR2 YYEEEE. As DNA, the CDR3 is TGTGCCAGCACCCAGGACAGGGTAAGCACAGATACGCAGTATTTT. Its translation is CASTQDRVSTDTQYF.

V gene TRBV5-1 combines with J gene TRBJ1-2; possible D gene TRBD1, 6 bases. Between the trimmed V and J ends, which lost 3 bases and 2 bases, there was a span of 17 bases. This CDR3 has 16 residues. Germline-derived CDR1 and CDR2 are SGHRS and YFSETQ. The CDR3: CASSSEGRGGNYGYTF. DNA of the CDR3: TGCGCCAGCAGCTCCGAAGGCAGGGGTGGAAACTATGGCTACACCTTC.

This clone was counted only a few times. V gene TRBV19 combines with J gene TRBJ2-1; 10 bases agree with TRBD2. The trim removed 3 bases at V and 7 bases at J, leaving 9 bases unmatched. The CDR3 spans 16 residues. From germline, CDR1 is LNHDA and CDR2 SQIVND (reference sequence). CDR3 DNA sequence: TGTGCCAGTAGTATCAGCGGCAGCGGGGGGGCGAATGAGCAGTTCTTC. This translates into CASSISGSGGANEQFF.